The 15 T cell receptor beta chains presented below share a single source sample, sequenced in a study of T cells in Graves' hyperthyroidism and ophthalmopathy. Regions amplified from RNA transcripts were the TCR beta CDR3 regions. RT-PCR in the first round (using the HTBI primer set) targeted the TCR CDR3. In TCRdb, the multiplex PCR reads were re-called with MiXCR into one record per CDR3 protein. The sample includes some 650,000 distinct CDR3 sequences, 16% of them seen just once. Source material: blood. These receptors originate from a woman in her thirties or forties with Graves' ophthalmopathy.

This clonotype was observed a handful of times. The rearrangement uses TRBV28 and TRBJ2-1; D gene ambiguous. The CDR3 runs 8 residues. The V and J ends lost 7 bases and 13 bases respectively, with 5 bases between them. CDR1 is MDHEN and CDR2 is SYDVKM in the germline V gene. CDR3 sequence reads: CASTPQFF. The CDR3 region has the DNA TGTGCCAGCACCCCCCAGTTCTTC. Combining the CDR3 with reference TRBV28 and TRBJ2-1 gives the whole variable domain DVKVTQSSRYLVKRTGEKVFLECVQDMDHENMFWYRQDPGLGLRLIYFSYDVKMKEKGDIPEGYSVSREKKERFSLILESASTNQTSMYLCASTPQFFGPGTRLTVL.

The chain uses TRBV2 and TRBJ2-3; 7 positions agree with TRBD2. Trimming removed 5 bases from V and 2 bases from J; junction bases left unmatched: 7. Germline-derived CDR1 and CDR2 are SNHLY and FYNNEI. CDR3 length: 15 residues. The CDR3 nucleotides read TGTGCCAGCAGTTCTCCGGGACTATACACAGATACGCAGTATTTT. As protein: CASSSPGLYTDTQYF.

This clonotype has a count of ten or more. This chain uses TRBV5-1 with TRBJ2-3; no firm D call. The V gene lost 0 bases and the J gene lost 6 bases, with 8 bases spanning the gap. The CDR3 has 13 residues. CDR1 is SGHRS and CDR2 is YFSETQ in the germline V gene. The CDR3 sequence is CASSLGISDTQYF. DNA of the CDR3: TGCGCCAGCAGCTTGGGAATTTCCGATACGCAGTATTTT.

J is TRBJ1-5 and V is TRBV7-2, with D perhaps TRBD1 (5 bases). CDR3 length: 16 residues. CDR1 is SGHTA and CDR2 is FQGNSA in the germline V gene. The V and J ends lost 5 bases and 3 bases respectively, with 17 bases between them. DNA for the CDR3: TGTGCCAGCAGCCCCATGGGGCAGGGTAACAATCAGCCCCAGCATTTT. Protein product: CASSPMGQGNNQPQHF. Filled out from reference TRBV7-2 and TRBJ1-5, the complete variable domain reads GAGVSQSPSNKVTEKGKDVELRCDPISGHTALYWYRQSLGQGLEFLIYFQGNSAPDKSGLPSDRFSAERTGGSVSTLTIQRTQQEDSAVYLCASSPMGQGNNQPQHFGDGTRLSIL.

This clonotype has ten or more counts. The chain employs TRBV20-1 and TRBJ1-4; D is undetermined. Germline CDR1 reads DFQATT; CDR2 reads SNEGSKA (reference sequence). The V gene lost 5 bases and the J gene lost 8 bases, with 15 bases spanning the gap. This CDR3 has 13 amino acids. The CDR3, as DNA: TGCAGTGCTTACAGAAGTGGTAACGAAAAACTGTTTTTT. It specifies CSAYRSGNEKLFF.

To note about this clonotype: Being one base from a much bigger clone, this may be a read error. The chain is built from TRBV2 and TRBJ2-2; 9 bases match TRBD1. The V gene end was trimmed by 6 bases and the J gene end by 13 bases; junction bases not matched to a gene: 9. Germline CDR1 is SNHLY and CDR2 is FYNNEI. This CDR3 spans 13 amino acids. DNA of the CDR3: TGTGCCAGCAGGACGGTACAGGGGGCCGGGCTGTTTTTT. It encodes CASRTVQGAGLFF.

This clonotype has ten or more counts. The chain has TRBV28 and TRBJ2-5; 9 positions match TRBD2. The germline V gene has CDR1 MDHEN and CDR2 SYDVKM. The CDR3 loop spans 15 amino acids. The ends lost 3 bases at V and 5 bases at J; junction bases unmatched: 7. CDR3 sequence reads: CASSFGREGLETQYF. CDR3 in DNA: TGTGCCAGCAGTTTTGGGCGGGAGGGGCTGGAGACCCAGTACTTC.

This clonotype was recorded at least ten times. V is TRBV7-9 and J is TRBJ1-5; D not resolved. The CDR3 sequence is 14 residues long. Trimming removed 5 bases at V and 2 bases at J, with 10 bases between. CDR1 and CDR2 (germline): SEHNR, FQNEAQ (reference sequence). The CDR3 loop reads CASSEHGGNQPQHF. The CDR3 DNA sequence: TGTGCCAGCAGCGAACACGGGGGCAATCAGCCCCAGCATTTT.

This clonotype was found a few times. The junction departs from the called germline gene at one end, perhaps through a read error. CDR3 region: CAISESTDREDGHTF. The DNA of the CDR3 is TGTGCCATCAGTGAGTCCACGGACAGGGAAGATGGCCACACCTTC. This sequence joins TRBV10-3 and TRBJ1-2, with TRBD1 identical over 8 bases. In germline, CDR1 is ENHRY, CDR2 SYGVKD. The CDR3 sequence is 15 residues long.

This clonotype was counted between two and nine times. The chain combines TRBV27 with TRBJ2-5; D possibly uses TRBD1 or TRBD2 (5 bases each). The V and J ends lost 4 bases and 4 bases respectively, with 13 bases between them. CDR1 and CDR2 (germline): MNHEY, SMNVEV (reference sequence). The CDR3 loop spans 14 amino acids. In DNA form, the CDR3 reads TGTGCCAGCAGTTCCGGGACGAACCTAGAGACCCAGTACTTC. It translates to CASSSGTNLETQYF.

This clonotype showed up many times. The V call is TRBV20-1, the J call TRBJ2-5; unclear D gene. Germline CDR1 DFQATT, CDR2 SNEGSKA (reference sequence). V was pared by 5 bases and J by 4 bases, with 14 bases between. The CDR3 is 13 residues long. CDR3 protein: CSALAQLGETQYF. CDR3 nucleotides: TGCAGTGCTCTCGCCCAGCTCGGAGAGACCCAGTACTTC.

The chain joins TRBV12-3 or TRBV12-4 to TRBJ1-5; D might be TRBD1 (6 bases). The CDR3 is 15 residues long. Trimming cost V 6 bases and J 6 bases, with 18 bases left between them. This CDR3 is CASRSQGGEGQPQHF. CDR3 coding DNA: TGTGCCAGCAGGTCACAGGGTGGCGAAGGTCAGCCCCAGCATTTT.

Regarding this clonotype: One base away lies a much larger clone, so this may be a sequencing read error. The chain combines TRBV11-2 with TRBJ2-1; D is possibly TRBD1 (6 bases). The ends were cut back, 6 bases at V and 10 bases at J, with 22 bases in the middle. The CDR3 runs 15 residues. Germline CDR1 reads SGHAT; CDR2 reads FQNNGV. CDR3 DNA: TGTGCCAGCAGGGATACGACAGGATGGGTCGGCGAGCAGTTCTTC. Its translation is CASRDTTGWVGEQFF. Using reference TRBV11-2 and TRBJ2-1 for the parts outside the CDR3, the full variable domain is EAGVAQSPRYKIIEKRQSVAFWCNPISGHATLYWYQQILGQGPKLLIQFQNNGVVDDSQLPKDRFSAERLKGVDSTLKIQPAKLEDSAVYLCASRDTTGWVGEQFFGPGTRLTVL.

The sample holds a few counts of this clonotype. The CDR3 DNA is TGTGCCAGCATCAGGGGGACTAGCGTCTCTGAGCAGTTCTTC. This codes for CASIRGTSVSEQFF. This chain joins TRBV6-2 or TRBV6-3 and TRBJ2-1; 10 nucleotides agree with TRBD2. Per the germline V gene, CDR1 is MNHEY and CDR2 is SVGEGT. The CDR3 consists of 14 residues. Trimming at V came to 7 bases and at J to 9 bases, leaving 9 bases not matched to a gene.

This clonotype was seen a handful of times. The genes are TRBV2 and TRBJ1-2; tentatively, D is TRBD1 (5 bases). The CDR3 is 14 amino acids. V shed 3 bases and J shed 7 bases, with 15 bases lying between them. CDR1 SNHLY and CDR2 FYNNEI come from the germline V gene. In DNA, the CDR3 is TGTGCCAGCAGTGATGGGACCCTGATGGGTGGCTACACCTTC. Its protein product is CASSDGTLMGGYTF.